This T cell receptor (beta chain) was documented in a study of T cell responses to AZD1222 COVID-19 vaccine. Whole-study results and caveats: Baseline seropositivity characterized only a handful of AZD1222 recipients. Repertoires were sampled only after the peak T cell response.

V was cut by 1 base and J by 0 bases, with 20 bases left in between. Germline V gene sequence: CDR1 SGHNT, CDR2 YYREEE (reference sequence). The CDR3 has 18 residues. Comment on this clone: Antigen: not known.

TCRdb's copy holds only in-frame clones and misses some; the assay was immunoSEQ multiplex PCR. The repertoire has more than 110,000 clones, about 92% of them found once; the top ten carry 3.1%. The chain joins TRBV5-4 to TRBJ2-7, with unresolved D. The material was peripheral blood, obtained on day 0 of AZD1222 vaccination. This receptor was obtained from an adult in good health. CDR3 sequence: CASSLKYGRTLLSYEQYF. The DNA for the CDR3 is TGTGCCAGCAGCTTGAAATACGGGCGCACCCTTCTCTCCTACGAGCAGTACTTC.